The entry below gives a single T cell receptor beta chain sequence along with its context. V lost 0 bases, J lost 2 bases, and 10 bases lay in between. The CDR3 runs 15 residues. Germline V gives CDR1 SGDLS, CDR2 YYNGEE. This sample was included in a study of blood T cell repertoires in COVID-19. The method was immunoSEQ multiplex PCR; TCRdb's version includes in-frame clones alone and lacks a portion of them. This sample has some 200,000 clones, with 80% to 90% found just once. V usage is TRBV9 and J usage is TRBJ2-3; possible D gene TRBD1, 6 bases. Material for sequencing was peripheral blood. The TCR sequence derives from a woman aged 18-29 years who had recovered from COVID-19. The CDR3 nucleotides read TGTGCCAGCAGCGTAGTGGCAGGGGCCACAGATACGCAGTATTTT. Translation gives CASSVVAGATDTQYF.